The 15 T cell receptor beta chains below all came from one sample that was sequenced in a study of control samples from healthy donors and cancer patients. Clones were read by immunoSEQ multiplex PCR, and TCRdb kept only the in-frame ones, dropping some. The sample carries some 110,000 clones, 75% to 90% recorded once. Sequences were obtained from PBMCs. Receptor source: a woman between 45 and 60 years old with colorectal cancer.

The chain is built from TRBV4-2 and TRBJ1-2; maybe TRBD1 (5 bases). Germline V gene lookup returns CDR1 LGHNA and CDR2 YNFKEQ. The CDR3 consists of 12 residues. With 3 bases removed from V and 9 bases from J, the gap between germline ends came to 11 bases. The CDR3 nucleotides read TGTGCCAGCAGCCACCCGCGGGGGAGCTACACCTTC. Translation gives CASSHPRGSYTF.

The chain employs TRBV2 and TRBJ2-3; D is unclear. Germline CDR1 and CDR2: SNHLY and FYNNEI. Trimming took 5 bases from V and 2 from J, leaving 11 bases between them. The CDR3 runs to 14 residues. The CDR3 nucleotides read TGTGCCAGCAGTCCACGACACAACACAGATACGCAGTATTTT. This codes for CASSPRHNTDTQYF.

The genes are TRBV7-3 and TRBJ2-3; TRBD2 aligns across 12 bases. Trimming removed 5 bases from V and 5 bases from J; junction bases left unmatched: 11. From germline, CDR1 is SGHTA and CDR2 FQGTGA. The length of the CDR3 is 17 residues. The CDR3 DNA reads as TGTGCCAGCAGCGGAGGGGGCACTAGCGGGGGGTTAGATACGCAGTATTTT. Translated, it gives CASSGGGTSGGLDTQYF.

This chain uses TRBV5-4 with TRBJ1-2; D gene ambiguous. This CDR3 is built from 13 residues. The germline V and J ends were trimmed by 4 bases and 0 bases, with 7 bases remaining between them. Germline V lookup: CDR1 SGHNT, CDR2 YYREEE (reference sequence). CDR3 sequence (DNA): TGTGCCAGCAGCAAAAAGACTAACTATGGCTACACCTTC. Its translation is CASSKKTNYGYTF.

V and J are TRBV4-1 and TRBJ2-7, with D maybe TRBD2 (6 bases). V shed 3 bases and J shed 4 bases, with 13 bases lying between them. Germline lookup yields CDR1 MGHRA and CDR2 YSYEKL. The CDR3 consists of 14 residues. As DNA, the CDR3 is TGCGCCAGCAGCCACCCGGGGGTAGCGTACGAGCAGTACTTC. It codes for CASSHPGVAYEQYF.

The rearrangement links TRBV28 to TRBJ2-2; D ambiguous. Germline loops: CDR1 MDHEN, CDR2 SYDVKM. CDR3 size: 17 residues. Trimming took 3 bases from V and 1 from J, leaving 15 bases between them. The CDR3 DNA sequence: TGTGCCAGCAGTTTGCCCCTATCCGGACGGAACACCGGGGAGCTGTTTTTT. Amino acid sequence: CASSLPLSGRNTGELFF.

The chain combines TRBV5-1 with TRBJ2-3, with 9 bases lining up with TRBD2. Germline V gene data show CDR1 as SGHRS and CDR2 as YFSETQ. The CDR3 covers 16 residues. Trimming took 1 base from V and 6 from J; bases not matched to a gene: 9. CDR3 nucleotides: TGCGCCAGCAGCTTGATAAGTAGCGGGAGTGGGGATACGCAGTATTTT. This encodes CASSLISSGSGDTQYF.

The chain joins TRBV5-8 to TRBJ1-6; D call uncertain. V dropped 4 bases and J dropped 0 bases, with 14 bases sitting between them. The CDR3 consists of 17 residues. Germline V gene data show CDR1 as SGHTS and CDR2 as YDEGEE. As DNA, the CDR3 is TGTGCCAGCAGCCGCTCGGAACTGAGCTCCTATAATTCACCCCTCCACTTT. It specifies CASSRSELSSYNSPLHF. The full variable domain, rest sourced from reference TRBV5-8 and TRBJ1-6, is EAGVTQSPTHLIKTRGQQATLRCSPISGHTSVYWYQQALGLGLQFLLWYDEGEERNRGNFPPRFSGRQFPNYSSELNVNALELEDSALYLCASSRSELSSYNSPLHFGNGTRLTVT.

The genes are TRBV11-2 and TRBJ1-6, with D maybe TRBD1 (5 bases). This CDR3 has 13 residues. Germline lookup yields CDR1 SGHAT and CDR2 FQNNGV. The V and J ends lost 4 bases and 8 bases respectively, with 9 bases between them. CDR3: CASSSGTYSPLHF. CDR3 in DNA: TGTGCCAGCAGCTCAGGGACTTATTCACCCCTCCACTTT.

The rearrangement uses TRBV6-1 and TRBJ2-2, with 7 bases that match TRBD2. V lost 6 bases and J lost 0; bases outside the gene matches: 1. This CDR3 has 14 amino acids. CDR1 is MNHNS and CDR2 is SASEGT in the germline V gene. CDR3 DNA: TGTGCCAGCAGACGGGGGGCGAACACCGGGGAGCTGTTTTTT. Translating it yields CASRRGANTGELFF.

V and J are TRBV7-2 and TRBJ2-3; D gene uncertain. The CDR3 spans 14 residues. Trimming shortened V by 1 base and J by 1 base, and 6 bases separated the two germline ends. Germline lookup yields CDR1 SGHTA and CDR2 FQGNSA. CDR3 residues: CASSLGMGTDTQYF. In DNA, the CDR3 is TGTGCCAGCAGCTTAGGGATGGGCACAGATACGCAGTATTTT.

The chain joins TRBV24-1 to TRBJ2-1; D perhaps matches TRBD2 (5 bases). With 2 bases removed from V and 7 bases from J, the gap between germline ends came to 11 bases. The CDR3 loop spans 14 amino acids. Germline CDR1 reads KGHDR; CDR2 reads SFDVKD. CDR3 nucleotides: TGTGCCACCAGTGATTGGGAGTTTGGAAATGAGCAGTTCTTC. Translated: CATSDWEFGNEQFF.

This clone has only one observation. V usage is TRBV6-6 and J usage is TRBJ2-7, with D uncertain. The CDR3 has 13 residues. Germline CDR1 reads MNHNY; CDR2 reads SVGAGI (reference sequence). V lost 4 bases and J lost 3, with 10 bases in between. The CDR3 protein is CASSSLRFYEQYF. Written as DNA, the CDR3 is TGTGCCAGCAGTTCCCTTAGGTTCTACGAGCAGTACTTC.

The gene calls are TRBV30 and TRBJ2-2; no definite D call. Trimming cost V 3 bases and J 3 bases, with 11 bases left between them. This CDR3 contains 14 residues. Looked up from germline, CDR1 is GTSNPN and CDR2 is SVGIG (reference sequence). The CDR3 loop is CAWSANFYTGELFF. The CDR3 DNA sequence: TGTGCCTGGAGCGCAAACTTCTACACCGGGGAGCTGTTTTTT.

J is TRBJ1-1 and V is TRBV5-1; possible D gene TRBD1, 5 bases. CDR3 size: 15 residues. The germline V and J ends were trimmed by 2 bases and 2 bases, with 13 bases remaining between them. Germline V gene lookup returns CDR1 SGHRS and CDR2 YFSETQ. The CDR3 here is CASSLAGTTNTEAFF. CDR3 sequence (DNA): TGCGCCAGCAGCTTAGCGGGGACGACAAACACTGAAGCTTTCTTT. Drawing the rest from reference TRBV5-1 and TRBJ1-1, the complete variable domain is KAGVTQTPRYLIKTRGQQVTLSCSPISGHRSVSWYQQTPGQGLQFLFEYFSETQRNKGNFPGRFSGRQFSNSRSEMNVSTLELGDSALYLCASSLAGTTNTEAFFGQGTRLTVV.